A selection of T cell receptor beta chains follows, all from one sample in a study of T cell repertoires in cytomegalovirus infection. TCRdb called the reads again in MiXCR, with one record for every CDR3 protein. The sample holds 200,000 to 300,000 distinct CDR3 sequences, roughly 15% seen once. The source material was PBMCs. The receptors stem from a human donor in good health (CMV status not recorded). Some clones in this sample may be carry-over from other donors' samples. CDR3s include the opening cysteine and the closing phenylalanine or tryptophan. A D gene is named only where the DNA matches it firmly. Clone size is given for some rows only: seen once, a few or many times, or a class if the clone is expanded.

CDR3 length	V gene	J gene	D gene	clone size	CDR3 DNA	CDR3 protein
12	TRBV7-2	TRBJ1-5	-	many	TGTGCCAGCAGCGTAGGTGGTCAGCCCCAGCATTTT	CASSVGGQPQHF
13	TRBV20-1	TRBJ1-2	-	-	TGCAGTGCTTACAGGGAAGGACTCTATGGCTACACCTTC	CSAYREGLYGYTF
15	TRBV7-3	TRBJ2-7	TRBD2	-	TGTGCCAGCAGCTTGACTAGCGGAGTAGCCTACGAGCAGTACTTC	CASSLTSGVAYEQYF
15	TRBV4-1	TRBJ2-1	-	many	TGCGCCAGCAGCCAAAGAGCGGAGACCTACAATGAGCAGTTCTTC	CASSQRAETYNEQFF
16	TRBV5-5	TRBJ2-7	-	-	TGTGCCAGCAGCTTTTCCGAGGGGCAGGGCTCCTACGAGCAGTACTTC	CASSFSEGQGSYEQYF
14	TRBV6-2/TRBV6-3	TRBJ1-2	TRBD1	many	TGTGCCAGCAGCCTCACTGACAGGGGGCCTGGCTACACCTTC	CASSLTDRGPGYTF
14	TRBV6-2/TRBV6-3	TRBJ2-4	-	many	TGTGCCAGCAGTTACTCCGGGGTCCCCCAATTCCAGTACTTC	CASSYSGVPQFQYF
11	TRBV12-3/TRBV12-4	TRBJ2-1	-	many	TGTGCCAGCAGTTTTCACAATGAGCAGTTCTTC	CASSFHNEQFF
10	TRBV6-5	TRBJ1-2	-	few	TGTGCCACCCGGGACACCAAGTACACCTTC	CATRDTKYTF
14	TRBV6-5	TRBJ2-7	-	many	TGTGCCAGCAGGTCCCGTAGGGACACCTACGAGCAGTACTTC	CASRSRRDTYEQYF
14	TRBV10-3	TRBJ2-3	-	-	TGTGCCATCAGGTACAGGTGGGGCACAGATACGCAGTATTTT	CAIRYRWGTDTQYF
13	TRBV14	TRBJ2-1	-	many	TGTGCCAGCAAGAGGGGCTCCTACAATGAGCAGTTCTTC	CASKRGSYNEQFF
16	TRBV4-2	TRBJ2-2	TRBD2	-	TGTGCCAGCAGCCAAGAGCCTAGCGGGAAAACCGGGGCGCTGTTTTTT	CASSQEPSGKTGALFF
13	TRBV7-8	TRBJ2-7	TRBD1	many	TGTGCCAGCAGCTCCGGACAGGGGTACGGAAAGTGGTTC	CASSSGQGYGKWF
15	TRBV15	TRBJ1-1	-	many	TGTGCCACCAGCAGACCCCGCCCCATGAACACTGAAGCTTTCTTT	CATSRPRPMNTEAFF
13	TRBV5-1	TRBJ2-2	-	few	TGCGCCAGCAGCTTGGGACGGGGCGGGGAGCTGTTTTTT	CASSLGRGGELFF
15	TRBV6-5	TRBJ2-3	-	-	TGTGCCAGCAGTTCCCGGGACACAAGCACAGATACGCAGTATTTT	CASSSRDTSTDTQYF
16	TRBV27	TRBJ2-1	TRBD2	few	TGTGCCAGCAGTTTTCGACTAGCGGGAGACCCCAATGAGCAGTTCTTC	CASSFRLAGDPNEQFF
15	TRBV20-1	TRBJ2-7	TRBD2	many	TGCAGTGCTGAAGTCCTTTCTAGCGGGAGGTACGAGCAGTACTTC	CSAEVLSSGRYEQYF
14	TRBV4-1	TRBJ1-5	-	many	TGCGCCAGCAGCCAAGTTGGGGGCAATCAGCCCCAGCATTTT	CASSQVGGNQPQHF